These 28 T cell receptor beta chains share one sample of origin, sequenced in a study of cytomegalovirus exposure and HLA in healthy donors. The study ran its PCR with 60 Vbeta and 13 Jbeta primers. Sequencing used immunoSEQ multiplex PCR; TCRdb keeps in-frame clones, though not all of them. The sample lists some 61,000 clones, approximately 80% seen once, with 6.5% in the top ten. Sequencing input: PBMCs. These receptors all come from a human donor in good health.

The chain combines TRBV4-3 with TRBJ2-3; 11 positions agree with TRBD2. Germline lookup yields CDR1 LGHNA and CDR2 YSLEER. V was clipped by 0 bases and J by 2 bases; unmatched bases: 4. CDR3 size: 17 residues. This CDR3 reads CASSQEGGLAATDTQYF. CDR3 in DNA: TGCGCCAGCAGCCAAGAGGGGGGACTAGCGGCCACAGATACGCAGTATTTT.

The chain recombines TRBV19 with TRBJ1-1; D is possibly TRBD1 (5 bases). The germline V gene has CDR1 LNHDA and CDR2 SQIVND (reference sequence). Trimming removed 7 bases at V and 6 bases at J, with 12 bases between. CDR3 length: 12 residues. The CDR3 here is CASTAGRAEAFF. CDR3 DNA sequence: TGTGCCAGTACCGCGGGGCGAGCTGAAGCTTTCTTT.

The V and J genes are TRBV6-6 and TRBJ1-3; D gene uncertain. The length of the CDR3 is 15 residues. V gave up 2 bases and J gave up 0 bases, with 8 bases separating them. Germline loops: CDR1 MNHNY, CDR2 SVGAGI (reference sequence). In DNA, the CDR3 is TGTGCCAGCAGTTACCTCCACAGCTCTGGAAACACCATATATTTT. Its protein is CASSYLHSSGNTIYF.

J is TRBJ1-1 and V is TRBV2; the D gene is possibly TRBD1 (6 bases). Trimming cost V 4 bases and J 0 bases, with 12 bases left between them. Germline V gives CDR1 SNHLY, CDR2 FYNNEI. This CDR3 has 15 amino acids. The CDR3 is CASSGRTALNTEAFF. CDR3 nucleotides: TGTGCCAGCAGTGGTCGGACAGCTTTGAACACTGAAGCTTTCTTT.

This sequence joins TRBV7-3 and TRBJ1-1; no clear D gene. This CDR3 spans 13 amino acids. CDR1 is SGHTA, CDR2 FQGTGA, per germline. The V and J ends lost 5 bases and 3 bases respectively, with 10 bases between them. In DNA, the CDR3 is TGTGCCAGCAGCCGAAACCGCGACACTGAAGCTTTCTTT. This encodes CASSRNRDTEAFF.

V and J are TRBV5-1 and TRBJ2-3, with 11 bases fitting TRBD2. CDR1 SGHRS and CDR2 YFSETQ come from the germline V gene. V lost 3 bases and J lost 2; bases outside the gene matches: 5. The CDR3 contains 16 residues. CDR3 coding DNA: TGCGCCAGCAGCTCCGGGACTAGCGGTAACACAGATACGCAGTATTTT. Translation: CASSSGTSGNTDTQYF.

The CDR3 spells CASSQDGRGETQYF. The DNA for the CDR3 is TGCGCCAGCAGCCAAGATGGGAGGGGGGAGACCCAGTACTTC. The chain is built from TRBV4-3 and TRBJ2-5; a weak D match, TRBD2 (7 bases). Trimming stripped 0 bases from V and 5 bases from J, with 10 bases between. Germline assignment: CDR1 LGHNA and CDR2 YSLEER. The CDR3 has 14 residues.

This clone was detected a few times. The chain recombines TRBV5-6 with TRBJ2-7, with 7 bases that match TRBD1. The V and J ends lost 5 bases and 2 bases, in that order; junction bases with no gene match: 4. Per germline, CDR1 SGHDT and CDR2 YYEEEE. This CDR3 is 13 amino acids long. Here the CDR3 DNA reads TGTGCCAGCAGGTACGGGACAGCCTACGAGCAGTACTTC. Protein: CASRYGTAYEQYF.

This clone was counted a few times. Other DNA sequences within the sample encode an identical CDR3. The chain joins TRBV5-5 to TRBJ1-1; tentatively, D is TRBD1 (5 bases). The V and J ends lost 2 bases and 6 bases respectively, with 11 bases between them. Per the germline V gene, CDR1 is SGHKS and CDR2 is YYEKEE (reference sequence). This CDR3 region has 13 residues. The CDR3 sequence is CASSFSQAAEAFF. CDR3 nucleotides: TGTGCCAGCAGCTTTTCACAGGCGGCTGAAGCTTTCTTT.

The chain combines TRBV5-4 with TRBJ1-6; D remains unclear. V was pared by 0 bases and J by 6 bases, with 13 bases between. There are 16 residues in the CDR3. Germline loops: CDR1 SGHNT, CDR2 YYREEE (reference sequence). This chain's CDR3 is CASSLARLPPNSPLHF. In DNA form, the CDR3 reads TGTGCCAGCAGCTTGGCCAGGTTACCCCCTAATTCACCCCTCCACTTT.

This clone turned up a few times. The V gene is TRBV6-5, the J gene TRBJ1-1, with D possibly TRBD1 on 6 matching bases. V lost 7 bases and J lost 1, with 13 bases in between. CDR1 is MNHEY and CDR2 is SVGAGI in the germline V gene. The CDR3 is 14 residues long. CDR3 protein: CASIRTVENTEAFF. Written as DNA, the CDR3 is TGTGCCAGCATAAGGACAGTAGAGAACACTGAAGCTTTCTTT.

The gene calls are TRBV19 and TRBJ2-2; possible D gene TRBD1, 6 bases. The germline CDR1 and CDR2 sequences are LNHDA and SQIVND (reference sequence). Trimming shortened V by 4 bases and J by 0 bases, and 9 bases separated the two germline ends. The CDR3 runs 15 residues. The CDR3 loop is CASSKQGTNTGELFF. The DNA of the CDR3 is TGTGCCAGTAGTAAACAGGGAACGAACACCGGGGAGCTGTTTTTT.

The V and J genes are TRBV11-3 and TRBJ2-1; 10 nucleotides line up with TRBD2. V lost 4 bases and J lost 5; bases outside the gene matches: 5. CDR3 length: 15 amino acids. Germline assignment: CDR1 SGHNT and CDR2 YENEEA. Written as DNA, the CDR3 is TGTGCCAGCAGCTCTAGCGGGGGCTCGAACAATGAGCAGTTCTTC. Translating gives CASSSSGGSNNEQFF.

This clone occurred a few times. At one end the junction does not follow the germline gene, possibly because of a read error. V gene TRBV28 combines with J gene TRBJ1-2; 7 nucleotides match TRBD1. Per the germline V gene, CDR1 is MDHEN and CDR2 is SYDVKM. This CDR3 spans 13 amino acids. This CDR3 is CASSFDRVGGYPF. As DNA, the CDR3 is TGTGCCAGCAGTTTCGACAGGGTGGGTGGCTACCCCTTC.

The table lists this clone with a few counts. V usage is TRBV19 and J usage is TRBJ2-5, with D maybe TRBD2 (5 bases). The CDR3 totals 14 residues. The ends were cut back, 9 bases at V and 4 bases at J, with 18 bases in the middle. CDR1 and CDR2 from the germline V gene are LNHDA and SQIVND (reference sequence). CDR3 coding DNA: TGTGCCAGCGGGGTAGGGTTCACCTTAGAGACCCAGTACTTC. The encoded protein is CASGVGFTLETQYF. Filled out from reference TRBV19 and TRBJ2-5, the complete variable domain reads DGGITQSPKYLFRKEGQNVTLSCEQNLNHDAMYWYRQDPGQGLRLIYYSQIVNDFQKGDIAEGYSVSREKKESFPLTVTSAQKNPTAFYLCASGVGFTLETQYFGPGTRLLVL.

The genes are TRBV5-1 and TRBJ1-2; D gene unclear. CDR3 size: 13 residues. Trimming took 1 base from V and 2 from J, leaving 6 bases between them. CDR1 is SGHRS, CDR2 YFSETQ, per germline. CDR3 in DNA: TGCGCCAGCAGCTTGCCAGGCAACTATGGCTACACCTTC. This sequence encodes CASSLPGNYGYTF.

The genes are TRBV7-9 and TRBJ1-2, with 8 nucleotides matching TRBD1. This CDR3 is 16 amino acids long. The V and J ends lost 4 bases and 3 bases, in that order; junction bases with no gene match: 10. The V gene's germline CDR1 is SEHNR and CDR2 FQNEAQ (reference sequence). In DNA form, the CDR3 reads TGTGCCAGCAGCTACACCGGGACAGGAGGCCACTATGGCTACACCTTC. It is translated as CASSYTGTGGHYGYTF.

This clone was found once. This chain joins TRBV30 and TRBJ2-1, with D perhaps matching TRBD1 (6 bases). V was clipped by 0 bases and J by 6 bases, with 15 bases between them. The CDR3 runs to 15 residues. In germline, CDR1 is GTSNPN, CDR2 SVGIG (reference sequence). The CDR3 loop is CAWSVRQVGRNEQFF. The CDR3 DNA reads TGTGCCTGGAGTGTTAGACAGGTTGGCCGCAATGAGCAGTTCTTC. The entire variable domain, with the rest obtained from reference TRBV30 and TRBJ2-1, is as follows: SQTIHQWPATLVQPVGSPLSLECTVEGTSNPNLYWYRQAAGRGLQLLFYSVGIGQISSEVPQNLSASRPQDRQFILSSKKLLLSDSGFYLCAWSVRQVGRNEQFFGPGTRLTVL.

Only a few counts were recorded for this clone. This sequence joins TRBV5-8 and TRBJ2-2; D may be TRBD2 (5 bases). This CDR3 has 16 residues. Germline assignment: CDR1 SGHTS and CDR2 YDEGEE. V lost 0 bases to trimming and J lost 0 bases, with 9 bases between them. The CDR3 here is CASSLVRDTNTGELFF. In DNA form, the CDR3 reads TGTGCCAGCAGCTTGGTTCGGGATACGAACACCGGGGAGCTGTTTTTT. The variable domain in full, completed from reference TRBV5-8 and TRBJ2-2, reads EAGVTQSPTHLIKTRGQQATLRCSPISGHTSVYWYQQALGLGLQFLLWYDEGEERNRGNFPPRFSGRQFPNYSSELNVNALELEDSALYLCASSLVRDTNTGELFFGEGSRLTVL.

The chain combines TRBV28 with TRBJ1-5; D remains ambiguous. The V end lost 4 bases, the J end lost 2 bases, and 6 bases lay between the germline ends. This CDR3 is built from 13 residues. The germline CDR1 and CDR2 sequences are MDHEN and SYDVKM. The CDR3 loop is CASSYPGNQPQHF. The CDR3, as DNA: TGTGCCAGCAGTTACCCGGGCAATCAGCCCCAGCATTTT.

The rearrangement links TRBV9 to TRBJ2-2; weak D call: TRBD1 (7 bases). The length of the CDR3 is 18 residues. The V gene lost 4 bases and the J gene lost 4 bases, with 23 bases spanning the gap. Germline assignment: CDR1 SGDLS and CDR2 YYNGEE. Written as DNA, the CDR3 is TGTGCCAGCAGCTCACTAGCAGGGGCAGGGGGACCCACCGGGGAGCTGTTTTTT. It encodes CASSSLAGAGGPTGELFF.

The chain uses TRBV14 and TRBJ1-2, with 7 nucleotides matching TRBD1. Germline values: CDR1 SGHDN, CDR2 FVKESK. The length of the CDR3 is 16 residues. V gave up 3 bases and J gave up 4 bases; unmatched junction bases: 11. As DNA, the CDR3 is TGTGCCAGCAGCCAGAATGTCGGGACAGTCAGCTATGGCTACACCTTC. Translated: CASSQNVGTVSYGYTF.

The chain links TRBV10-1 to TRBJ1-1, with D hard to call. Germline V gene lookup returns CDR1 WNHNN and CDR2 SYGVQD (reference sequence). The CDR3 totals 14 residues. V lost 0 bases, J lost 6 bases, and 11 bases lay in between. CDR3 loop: CASSESLGEAEAFF. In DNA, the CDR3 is TGCGCCAGCAGTGAGTCTTTGGGAGAAGCTGAAGCTTTCTTT.

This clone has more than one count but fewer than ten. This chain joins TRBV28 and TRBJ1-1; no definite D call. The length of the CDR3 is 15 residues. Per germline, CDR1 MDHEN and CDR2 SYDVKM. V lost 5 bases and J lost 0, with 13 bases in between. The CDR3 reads CASSQTADLNTEAFF. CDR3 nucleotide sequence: TGTGCCAGCAGTCAAACAGCGGATTTGAACACTGAAGCTTTCTTT.

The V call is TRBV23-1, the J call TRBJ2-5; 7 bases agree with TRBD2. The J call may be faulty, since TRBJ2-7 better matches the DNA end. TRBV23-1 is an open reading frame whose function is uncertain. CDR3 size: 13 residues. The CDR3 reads CASSRGGIYEQYF. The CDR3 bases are TGCGCCAGCAGTCGGGGGGGGATCTACGAGCAGTACTTC.

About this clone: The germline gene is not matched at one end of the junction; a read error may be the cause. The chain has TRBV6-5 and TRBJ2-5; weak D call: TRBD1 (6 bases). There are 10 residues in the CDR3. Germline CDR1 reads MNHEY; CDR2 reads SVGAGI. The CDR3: CASSPGHADF. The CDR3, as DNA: TGTGCCAGCAGTCCGGGACATGCGGACTTC.

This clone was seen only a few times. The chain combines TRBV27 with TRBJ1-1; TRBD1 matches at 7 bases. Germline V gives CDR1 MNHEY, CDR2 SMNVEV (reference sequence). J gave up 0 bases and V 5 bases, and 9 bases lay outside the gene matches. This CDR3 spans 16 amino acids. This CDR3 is CASSPRTGIMNTEAFF. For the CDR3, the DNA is TGTGCCAGCAGTCCCCGGACAGGAATCATGAACACTGAAGCTTTCTTT.

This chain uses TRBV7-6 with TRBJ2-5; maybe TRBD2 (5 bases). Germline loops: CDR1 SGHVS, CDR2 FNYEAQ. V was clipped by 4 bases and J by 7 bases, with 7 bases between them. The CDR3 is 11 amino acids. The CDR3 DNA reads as TGTGCCAGCAGCTACCGGGGGACCCAGTACTTC. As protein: CASSYRGTQYF. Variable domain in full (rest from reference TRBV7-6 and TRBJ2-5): GAGVSQSPRYKVTKRGQDVALRCDPISGHVSLYWYRQALGQGPEFLTYFNYEAQQDKSGLPNDRFSAERPEGSISTLTIQRTEQRDSAMYRCASSYRGTQYFGPGTRLLVL.